The TCR beta chain described here comes from a study of human T cells and chemical hapten exposure. On the study more broadly: Minor volume differences among pooled libraries chiefly drove per-sample TCR yield variation.

Unique molecular identifiers were attached to individual cDNA molecules within the library. MiXCR was run by TCRdb on the reads, yielding one entry per CDR3 protein. The data hold about 120,000 distinct CDR3 sequences, with less than 10% observed a single time. Unfractionated whole blood was the source from which total RNA was extracted. There are a few counts of this clonotype. V lost 7 bases and J lost 10, with 22 bases in between. Germline values: CDR1 MNHEY, CDR2 SVGEGT. The CDR3 has 14 residues. Material for sequencing was whole blood. This sequence was found in a human donor in good health. Some clones in this sample may be carry-over from other donors' samples. V usage is TRBV6-2 or TRBV6-3 and J usage is TRBJ1-1; D call uncertain. Here the CDR3 DNA reads TGTGCCAGCAACCTAGAGGGCCCAAGGAGGCGAGCTTTCTTT. Translating it yields CASNLEGPRRRAFF.